These 18 T cell receptor beta chains share one sample of origin, sequenced in a study of OX40 agonist ivuxolimab in advanced cancers. Profiled with immunoSEQ multiplex PCR; TCRdb holds only in-frame clones, not every one. Of about 100,000 clones detected, approximately 91% appear once; the ten largest clones hold around 0.72%. The sequencing used CD4+ or CD8+ T cells sorted from blood, collected in a trial of the OX40 agonist ivuxolimab. The receptors here all came from an adult with an advanced solid tumor such as melanoma, head and neck, liver or kidney cancer.

This sequence joins TRBV30 and TRBJ2-5; D gene uncertain. V was pared by 2 bases and J by 5 bases, with 18 bases between. There are 15 residues in the CDR3. Germline CDR1 reads GTSNPN; CDR2 reads SVGIG (reference sequence). CDR3 in DNA: TGTGCCTGGAGTTCTGACGGTATTCGGTTGGAGACCCAGTACTTC. This sequence encodes CAWSSDGIRLETQYF.

This rearrangement joins TRBV5-8 to TRBJ1-5; no firm D call. This CDR3 is built from 13 residues. Trimming took 4 bases from V and 0 from J, leaving 5 bases between them. From germline, CDR1 is SGHTS and CDR2 YDEGEE. The DNA of the CDR3 is TGTGCCAGCAGCCTTTATAGCAATCAGCCCCAGCATTTT. It is translated as CASSLYSNQPQHF.

The chain recombines TRBV4-2 with TRBJ1-6; D gene uncertain. CDR3 length: 15 amino acids. Germline CDR1 and CDR2: LGHNA and YNFKEQ. The V and J ends lost 0 bases and 7 bases respectively, with 10 bases between them. This chain's CDR3 is CASSQDQGYNSPLHF. Written as DNA, the CDR3 is TGTGCCAGCAGCCAAGATCAAGGGTACAATTCACCCCTCCACTTT.

In this sample, this clone turned up once. This CDR3 is also generated by other DNA sequences in the sample. V gene TRBV9 combines with J gene TRBJ2-1, with 7 bases fitting TRBD2. Germline CDR1 SGDLS, CDR2 YYNGEE. The trim removed 2 bases at V and 7 bases at J, leaving 0 bases unmatched. This CDR3 comprises 12 residues. The CDR3 sequence is CASSVSGNEQFF. The CDR3 DNA reads TGTGCCAGCAGCGTTAGCGGGAATGAGCAGTTCTTC. Full variable domain (rest looked up from reference TRBV9 and TRBJ2-1): DSGVTQTPKHLITATGQRVTLRCSPRSGDLSVYWYQQSLDQGLQFLIQYYNGEERAKGNILERFSAQQFPDLHSELNLSSLELGDSALYFCASSVSGNEQFFGPGTRLTVL.

The gene calls are TRBV28 and TRBJ1-2, with D possibly matching TRBD1 (6 bases). Trimming removed 6 bases from V and 0 bases from J, with 17 bases in between. There are 16 residues in the CDR3. Germline values: CDR1 MDHEN, CDR2 SYDVKM. The CDR3 reads CASSTQGFVANYGYTF. DNA of the CDR3: TGTGCCAGCAGCACACAGGGTTTTGTAGCTAACTATGGCTACACCTTC.

This clone has a single count. This rearrangement joins TRBV18 to TRBJ2-5; 7 bases are shared with TRBD2. CDR1 is KGHSH and CDR2 is LQKENI in the germline V gene. The CDR3 length is 15 residues. V shed 3 bases, J shed 3 bases, and the junction held 7 bases outside the gene matches. CDR3 residues: CASSPGLMGEETQYF. The CDR3 coding sequence is TGTGCCAGCTCACCGGGACTAATGGGGGAAGAGACCCAGTACTTC.

The J gene is TRBJ1-6, the V gene TRBV2, with D possibly being TRBD1 (6 bases). Per the germline V gene, CDR1 is SNHLY and CDR2 is FYNNEI. With 3 bases removed from V and 7 bases from J, the gap between germline ends came to 13 bases. The CDR3 contains 15 residues. CDR3 loop: CASSEIQGSNSPLHF. As DNA, the CDR3 is TGTGCCAGCAGTGAGATTCAGGGGTCGAATTCACCCCTCCACTTT.

V is TRBV7-8 and J is TRBJ2-5; no clear D. The CDR3 extends over 14 amino acids. Trimming pared 3 bases from V and 1 base from J, leaving 9 bases between. Germline V gene lookup returns CDR1 SGHVS and CDR2 FQNEAQ. The CDR3 coding sequence is TGTGCCAGCAGCTTCAGGTGGAGCCAAGAGACCCAGTACTTC. Residues: CASSFRWSQETQYF.

The gene calls are TRBV7-9 and TRBJ1-6; D not certain. The CDR3 extends over 16 amino acids. The V and J ends lost 1 base and 2 bases respectively, with 9 bases between them. From germline, CDR1 is SEHNR and CDR2 FQNEAQ (reference sequence). The CDR3 region is CASSLGGMAYNSPLHF. The CDR3, as DNA: TGTGCCAGCAGCTTAGGTGGGATGGCCTATAATTCACCCCTCCACTTT.

The gene calls are TRBV18 and TRBJ2-7; 13 bases match TRBD2. Germline V CDR1 and CDR2: KGHSH, LQKENI. V lost 3 bases to trimming and J lost 2 bases; unmatched junction nucleotides: 1. This CDR3 contains 15 residues. CDR3 region: CASSPGLAGPYEQYF. The CDR3 DNA reads TGTGCCAGCTCACCGGGACTAGCGGGGCCCTACGAGCAGTACTTC.

This sequence joins TRBV7-9 and TRBJ1-1; 7 nucleotides match TRBD1. Germline trimming cut 2 bases from V and 2 bases from J; bases unmatched to any gene: 2. Germline CDR1 SEHNR, CDR2 FQNEAQ (reference sequence). The CDR3 consists of 14 residues. The CDR3 sequence is CASSLTGDNTEAFF. The CDR3 nucleotides read TGTGCCAGCAGCTTAACAGGGGATAACACTGAAGCTTTCTTT.

This chain connects TRBV20-1 to TRBJ2-1, with D unresolved. Deletions cut 1 base from V and 10 bases from J, with 8 bases between. Per germline, CDR1 DFQATT and CDR2 SNEGSKA (reference sequence). The CDR3 sequence is 11 residues long. The CDR3 loop is CSARAFGEQFF. CDR3 coding DNA: TGCAGTGCTAGAGCATTTGGGGAGCAGTTCTTC.

The chain joins TRBV5-1 to TRBJ2-7; a possible D gene is TRBD1 (5 bases). V shed 0 bases and J shed 2 bases, with 9 bases lying between them. The CDR3 has 14 amino acids. The germline CDR1 and CDR2 sequences are SGHRS and YFSETQ. The CDR3 DNA follows: TGCGCCAGCAGCTTGGAGGGGCAGACCTACGAGCAGTACTTC. Translating it yields CASSLEGQTYEQYF.

This chain connects TRBV7-2 to TRBJ2-7; possible D gene TRBD2, 7 bases. Trimming pared 5 bases from V and 6 bases from J, leaving 20 bases between. The CDR3 has 15 residues. The germline V gene encodes CDR1 SGHTA and CDR2 FQGNSA. CDR3 loop: CASSPDTGRGFEQYF. The CDR3, as DNA: TGTGCCAGCAGCCCAGACACAGGGAGGGGGTTCGAGCAGTACTTC.

The rearrangement uses TRBV18 and TRBJ1-5; unclear D gene. The CDR3 covers 13 residues. V lost 0 bases, J lost 8 bases, and 8 bases lay in between. CDR1 and CDR2 (germline): KGHSH, LQKENI. The CDR3: CASSPPNSEPQHF. Here the CDR3 DNA reads TGTGCCAGCTCACCACCTAATTCGGAGCCCCAGCATTTT.

The chain uses TRBV27 and TRBJ1-5; no reliable D call. The germline V and J ends were trimmed by 5 bases and 3 bases, with 11 bases remaining between them. Germline loops: CDR1 MNHEY, CDR2 SMNVEV (reference sequence). This CDR3 has 14 residues. The CDR3 loop is CASSTPGLNQPQHF. The CDR3 DNA follows: TGTGCCAGCAGTACGCCCGGACTCAATCAGCCCCAGCATTTT.

The chain links TRBV5-1 to TRBJ2-5; D possibly matches TRBD1 or TRBD2 (5 bases each). The CDR3 runs 14 residues. Per the germline V gene, CDR1 is SGHRS and CDR2 is YFSETQ. Between the trimmed V and J ends, which lost 0 bases and 1 base, there was a span of 7 bases. CDR3 sequence reads: CASSLVGTQETQYF. Written as DNA, the CDR3 is TGCGCCAGCAGCTTGGTGGGGACCCAAGAGACCCAGTACTTC. Complete variable domain (other parts from reference TRBV5-1 and TRBJ2-5): KAGVTQTPRYLIKTRGQQVTLSCSPISGHRSVSWYQQTPGQGLQFLFEYFSETQRNKGNFPGRFSGRQFSNSRSEMNVSTLELGDSALYLCASSLVGTQETQYFGPGTRLLVL.

This chain links TRBV11-2 with TRBJ2-7, with D perhaps TRBD1 (7 bases). Germline-derived CDR1 and CDR2 are SGHAT and FQNNGV. Trimming shortened V by 4 bases and J by 1 base, and 17 bases separated the two germline ends. The CDR3 spans 16 residues. The CDR3 region is CASSSPLTGTSYEQYF. In DNA form, the CDR3 reads TGTGCCAGCAGCTCTCCCTTGACAGGGACTTCCTACGAGCAGTACTTC.